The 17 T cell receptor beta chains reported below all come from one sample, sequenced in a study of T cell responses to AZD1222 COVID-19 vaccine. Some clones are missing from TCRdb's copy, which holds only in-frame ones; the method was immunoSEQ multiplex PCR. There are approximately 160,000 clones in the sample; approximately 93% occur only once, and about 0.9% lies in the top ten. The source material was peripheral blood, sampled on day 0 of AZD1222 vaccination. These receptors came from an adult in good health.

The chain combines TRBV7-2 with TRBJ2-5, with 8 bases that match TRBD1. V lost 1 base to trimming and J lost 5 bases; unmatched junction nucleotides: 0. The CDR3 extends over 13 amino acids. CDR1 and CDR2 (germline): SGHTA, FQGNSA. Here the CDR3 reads CASSLDRGETQYF. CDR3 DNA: TGTGCCAGCAGCTTAGACAGGGGGGAGACCCAGTACTTC.

The CDR3 sequence is CACQGPYYGYTF. The DNA of the CDR3 is TGTGCCTGTCAGGGGCCCTACTATGGCTACACCTTC. The chain has TRBV30 and TRBJ1-2, with D possibly TRBD1 on 6 matching bases. Germline V lookup: CDR1 GTSNPN, CDR2 SVGIG (reference sequence). Trimming left V 6 bases short and J 3 bases short, with 11 bases between. The CDR3 spans 12 residues.

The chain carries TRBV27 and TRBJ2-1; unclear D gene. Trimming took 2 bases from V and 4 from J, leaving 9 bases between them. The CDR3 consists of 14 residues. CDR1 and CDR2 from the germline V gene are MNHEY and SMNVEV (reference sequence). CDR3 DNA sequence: TGTGCCAGCAGTTTAGGAGCAATTTACAATGAGCAGTTCTTC. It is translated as CASSLGAIYNEQFF.

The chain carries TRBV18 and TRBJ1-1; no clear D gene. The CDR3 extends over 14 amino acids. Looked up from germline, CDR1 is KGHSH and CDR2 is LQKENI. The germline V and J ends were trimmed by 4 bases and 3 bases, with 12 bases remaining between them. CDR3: CASSHREGDTEAFF. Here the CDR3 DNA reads TGTGCCAGCTCACATCGGGAAGGAGACACTGAAGCTTTCTTT.

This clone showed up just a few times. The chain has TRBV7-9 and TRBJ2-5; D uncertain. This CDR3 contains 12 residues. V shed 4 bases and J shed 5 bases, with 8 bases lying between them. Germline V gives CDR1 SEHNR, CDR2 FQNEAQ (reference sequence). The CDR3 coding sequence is TGTGCCAGCAGCTCATTTCGGGAGACCCAGTACTTC. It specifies CASSSFRETQYF.

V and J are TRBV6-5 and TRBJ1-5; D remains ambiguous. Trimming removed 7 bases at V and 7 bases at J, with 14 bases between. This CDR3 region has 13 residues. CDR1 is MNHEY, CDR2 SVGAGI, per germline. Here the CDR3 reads CASTNGVGQPQHF. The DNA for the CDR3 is TGTGCCAGCACCAACGGCGTCGGGCAGCCCCAGCATTTT.

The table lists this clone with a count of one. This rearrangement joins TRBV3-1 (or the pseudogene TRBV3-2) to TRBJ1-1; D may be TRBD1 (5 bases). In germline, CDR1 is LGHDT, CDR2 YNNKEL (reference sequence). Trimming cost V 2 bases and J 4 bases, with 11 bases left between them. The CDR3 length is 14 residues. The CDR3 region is CASSQPPGSTEAFF. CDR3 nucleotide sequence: TGTGCCAGCAGCCAACCGCCAGGGTCCACTGAAGCTTTCTTT.

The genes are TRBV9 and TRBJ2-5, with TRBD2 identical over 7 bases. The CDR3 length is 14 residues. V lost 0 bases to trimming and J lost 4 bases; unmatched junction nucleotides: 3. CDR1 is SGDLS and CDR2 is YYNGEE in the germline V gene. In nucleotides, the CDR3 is TGTGCCAGCAGCGTAGGCGGGGAGGGAGAGACCCAGTACTTC. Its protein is CASSVGGEGETQYF.

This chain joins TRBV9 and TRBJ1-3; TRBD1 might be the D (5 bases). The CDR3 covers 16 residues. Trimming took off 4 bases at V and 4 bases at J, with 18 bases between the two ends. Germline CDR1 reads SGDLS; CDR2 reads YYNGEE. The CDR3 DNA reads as TGTGCCAGCAGCTCACTTCTCCCAGGGAGGGGAAACACCATATATTTT. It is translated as CASSSLLPGRGNTIYF.

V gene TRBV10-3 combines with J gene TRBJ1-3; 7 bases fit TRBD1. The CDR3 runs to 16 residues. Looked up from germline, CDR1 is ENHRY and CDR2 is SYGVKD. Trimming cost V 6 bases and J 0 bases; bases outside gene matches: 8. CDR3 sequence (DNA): TGTGCCATCAGAGAACGACAGGGCTCCTCTGGAAACACCATATATTTT. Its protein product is CAIRERQGSSGNTIYF.

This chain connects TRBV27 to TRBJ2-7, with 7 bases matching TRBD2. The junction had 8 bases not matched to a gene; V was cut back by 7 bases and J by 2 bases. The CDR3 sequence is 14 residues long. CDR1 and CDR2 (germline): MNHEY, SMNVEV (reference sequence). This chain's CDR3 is CASTPFGGTYEQYF. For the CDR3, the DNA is TGTGCCAGCACCCCCTTCGGGGGGACCTACGAGCAGTACTTC.

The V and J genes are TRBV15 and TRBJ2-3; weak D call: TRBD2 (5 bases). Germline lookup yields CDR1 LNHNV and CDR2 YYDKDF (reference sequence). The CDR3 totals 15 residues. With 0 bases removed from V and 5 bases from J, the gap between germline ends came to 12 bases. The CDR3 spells CATSRELVNRDTQYF. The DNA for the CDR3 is TGTGCCACCAGCAGAGAACTAGTGAATAGAGATACGCAGTATTTT.

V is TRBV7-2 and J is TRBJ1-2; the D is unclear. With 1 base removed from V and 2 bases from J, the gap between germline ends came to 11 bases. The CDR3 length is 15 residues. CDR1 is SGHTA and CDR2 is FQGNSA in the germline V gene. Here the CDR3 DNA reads TGTGCCAGCAGCTTAGTGGGAGGGCAAAACTATGGCTACACCTTC. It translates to CASSLVGGQNYGYTF. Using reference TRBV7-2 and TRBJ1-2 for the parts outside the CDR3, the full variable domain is GAGVSQSPSNKVTEKGKDVELRCDPISGHTALYWYRQSLGQGLEFLIYFQGNSAPDKSGLPSDRFSAERTGGSVSTLTIQRTQQEDSAVYLCASSLVGGQNYGYTFGSGTRLTVV.

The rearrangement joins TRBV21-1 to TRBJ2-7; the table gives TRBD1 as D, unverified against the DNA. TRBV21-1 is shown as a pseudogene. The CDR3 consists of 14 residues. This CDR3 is CASSKRTGQNEQYF. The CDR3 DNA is TGTGCCAGCAGCAAGAGGACAGGGCAGAACGAGCAGTACTTC.

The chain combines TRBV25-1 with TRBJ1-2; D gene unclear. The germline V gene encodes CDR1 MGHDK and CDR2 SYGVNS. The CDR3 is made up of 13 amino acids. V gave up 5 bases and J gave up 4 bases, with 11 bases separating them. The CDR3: CASSRGWAYGYTF. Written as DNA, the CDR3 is TGTGCCAGCAGTAGAGGATGGGCCTATGGCTACACCTTC.

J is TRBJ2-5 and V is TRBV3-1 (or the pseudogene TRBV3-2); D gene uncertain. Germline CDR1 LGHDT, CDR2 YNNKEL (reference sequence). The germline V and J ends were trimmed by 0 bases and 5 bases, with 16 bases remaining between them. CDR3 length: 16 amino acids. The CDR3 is CASSQELAQLRETQYF. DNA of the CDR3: TGTGCCAGCAGCCAAGAATTGGCCCAGCTTAGGGAGACCCAGTACTTC.

The CDR3 region is CASSLEGQGALGALHF. The CDR3 bases are TGCGCCAGCAGCTTGGAGGGACAGGGGGCCTTAGGGGCCCTCCACTTT. The chain links TRBV5-1 to TRBJ1-6; TRBD1 aligns across 12 bases. The CDR3 spans 16 residues. Germline V gene lookup returns CDR1 SGHRS and CDR2 YFSETQ. V was pared by 0 bases and J by 14 bases, with 9 bases of the junction left unmatched.